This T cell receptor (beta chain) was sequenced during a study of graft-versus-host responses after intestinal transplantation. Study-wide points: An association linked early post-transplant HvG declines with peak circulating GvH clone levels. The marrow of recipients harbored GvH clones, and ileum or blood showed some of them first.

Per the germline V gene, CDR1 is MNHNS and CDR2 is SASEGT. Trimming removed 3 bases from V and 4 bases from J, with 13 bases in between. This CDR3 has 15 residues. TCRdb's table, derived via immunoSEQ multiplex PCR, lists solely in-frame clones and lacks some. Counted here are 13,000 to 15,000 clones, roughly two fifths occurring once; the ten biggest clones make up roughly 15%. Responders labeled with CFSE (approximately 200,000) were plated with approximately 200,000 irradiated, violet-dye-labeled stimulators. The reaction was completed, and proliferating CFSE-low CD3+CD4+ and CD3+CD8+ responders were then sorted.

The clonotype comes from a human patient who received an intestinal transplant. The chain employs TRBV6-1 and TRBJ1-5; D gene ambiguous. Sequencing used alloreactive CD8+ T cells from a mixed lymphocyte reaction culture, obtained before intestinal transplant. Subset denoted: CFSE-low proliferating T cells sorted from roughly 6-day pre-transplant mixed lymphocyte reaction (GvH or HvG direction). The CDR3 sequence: CASSDYFSPNQPQHF. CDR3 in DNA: TGTGCCAGCAGTGATTATTTCAGTCCGAATCAGCCCCAGCATTTT.